The T cell receptor beta chain under discussion was sequenced for a study of beta chain features in type 1 diabetes. Remarks on this clone: The antigen remains unidentified.

Study-wide results and caveats: The study found fewer insertions and more deletions at VDJ junctions in type 1 diabetes patients. Whether HLA type affects TCRB rearrangement stayed undetermined in the present work. A greater similarity of naive, central memory and Treg TCRB repertoires was seen among patients than among healthy donors.

All of the isolated RNA was reverse transcribed, so expressed TCRB transcripts were sequenced. The read count averaged around 3.6 million across naive, central memory and regulatory T cell samples. Generated by immunoSEQ multiplex PCR, the TCRdb table keeps only in-frame clones and is missing some. The table lists fewer than 350,000 clones, roughly 8% of them singletons. The length of the CDR3 is 14 residues. The germline gives CDR1 SGHRS, CDR2 YFSETQ. Losses at the gene ends were 4 bases for V and 4 bases for J; bases not matched to a gene: 4. Sequencing was done on a sample of central memory CD4+ T cells from blood. This chain joins TRBV5-1 and TRBJ1-4; 7 nucleotides line up with TRBD1. The source of this sequence is a woman aged 18-35 years in good health. The CDR3 nucleotides read TGCGCCAGCAGCAGGGACAGCTATAATGAAAAACTGTTTTTT. It is translated as CASSRDSYNEKLFF.